The T cell receptor beta chain under discussion was sequenced for a study of blood T cells in healthy people across ages. Broader study findings: Naive CD4+ cells and diversity were both higher in long-lived donors than in aged donors. Estimates drawn from one million T cells were deemed to understate diversity.

The CDR3 runs 15 residues. The germline CDR1 and CDR2 sequences are SGDLS and YYNGEE. J was trimmed by 5 bases and V by 5 bases; bases with no gene match: 2. Next came a second PCR, run for roughly 6 to 11 cycles, which used a sample-barcoded 5' primer along with a J-beta primer mix. Sequencing recovered at least 2.5 million CDR3-containing paired-end reads from each sample. TCRdb reprocessed the 5' RACE reads with MiXCR, giving one entry per CDR3 protein. The profile shows 800,000 to 1,000,000 distinct CDR3 sequences, about 48% of them singletons. Donation came from healthy Caucasian individuals in Russia who were aged roughly 6 to 95. Comment on this clonotype: Its antigen is unknown.

The receptor was derived from a man aged 30-40 years in good health. Sequenced material: blood. The chain links TRBV9 to TRBJ2-1; TRBD2 matches at 15 bases. The CDR3, as DNA: TGTGCCAGCAGACGGACTAGCGGGGGGGACAATGAGCAGTTCTTC. This gives the protein CASRRTSGGDNEQFF.